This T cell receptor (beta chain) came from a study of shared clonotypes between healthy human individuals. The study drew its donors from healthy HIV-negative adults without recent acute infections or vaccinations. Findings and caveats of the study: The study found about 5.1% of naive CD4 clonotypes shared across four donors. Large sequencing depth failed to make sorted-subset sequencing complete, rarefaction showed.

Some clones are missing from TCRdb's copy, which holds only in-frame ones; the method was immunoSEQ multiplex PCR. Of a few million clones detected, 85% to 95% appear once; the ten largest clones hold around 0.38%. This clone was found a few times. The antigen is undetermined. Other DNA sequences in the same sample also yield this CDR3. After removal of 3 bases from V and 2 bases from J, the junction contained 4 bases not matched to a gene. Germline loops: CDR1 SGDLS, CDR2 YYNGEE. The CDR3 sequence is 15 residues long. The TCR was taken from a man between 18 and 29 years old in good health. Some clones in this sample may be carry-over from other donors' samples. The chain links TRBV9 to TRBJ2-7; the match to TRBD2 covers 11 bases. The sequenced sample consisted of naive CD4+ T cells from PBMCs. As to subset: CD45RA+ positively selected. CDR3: CASSAGTSGAYEQYF. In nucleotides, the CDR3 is TGTGCCAGCAGCGCCGGGACTAGCGGCGCCTACGAGCAGTACTTC.